One sample yielded the 17 T cell receptor beta chains listed below, sequenced in a study of CD8 T cells in ankylosing spondylitis. Via MiXCR, TCRdb re-called the 5' RACE reads, giving one row per CDR3 protein. The profile covers some 30,000 distinct CDR3 sequences, with roughly 7.2% appearing a single time and about 10% taken by the ten largest. The sample consisted of blood, either unsorted or a sorted T cell fraction (not recorded which). Receptors originate from a male donor with ankylosing spondylitis or in good health (not recorded which).

In this sample, this clonotype turned up many times. The chain has TRBV12-3 or TRBV12-4 and TRBJ2-3, with 9 positions matching TRBD1. J gave up 1 base and V 4 bases, and 3 bases lay outside the gene matches. The CDR3 totals 15 residues. The CDR3 here is CASSSGQGGTDTQYF. CDR3 nucleotide sequence: TGTGCCAGCAGTTCGGGACAGGGCGGCACAGATACGCAGTATTTT.

In its sample, this clonotype was seen many times. The chain links TRBV11-3 to TRBJ1-1; weak D call: TRBD1 (5 bases). From germline, CDR1 is SGHNT and CDR2 YENEEA. The CDR3 extends over 13 amino acids. V dropped 1 base and J dropped 3 bases, with 6 bases sitting between them. CDR3 protein: CASSLGGDTEAFF. In nucleotides, the CDR3 is TGTGCCAGCAGCTTAGGGGGCGACACTGAAGCTTTCTTT.

The J gene is TRBJ2-7, the V gene TRBV29-1; tentatively, D is TRBD2 (6 bases). The germline gives CDR1 SQVTM, CDR2 ANQGSEA. The CDR3 totals 14 residues. The V end lost 4 bases, the J end lost 3 bases, and 16 bases lay between the germline ends. The CDR3 region is CSVAGEVGYYEQYF. Here the CDR3 DNA reads TGCAGCGTTGCTGGGGAGGTAGGGTACTACGAGCAGTACTTC.

The CDR3: CASSPRGRGETQYF. CDR3 in DNA: TGTGCCAGCAGCCCCAGGGGGCGCGGTGAGACCCAGTACTTC. This chain uses TRBV13 with TRBJ2-5; 8 bases are shared with TRBD1. The CDR3 spans 14 residues. Germline V gene data show CDR1 as PRHDT and CDR2 as FYEKMQ (reference sequence). V trimming: 5 bases; J trimming: 5 bases; junction bases outside the gene matches: 7.

This clonotype was seen repeatedly, ten times or more. V usage is TRBV28 and J usage is TRBJ2-7, with 12 bases identical to TRBD2. This CDR3 is built from 15 residues. The germline gives CDR1 MDHEN, CDR2 SYDVKM. Germline trimming cut 3 bases from V and 2 bases from J; bases unmatched to any gene: 2. CDR3 in amino acids: CASSLRLAGAYEQYF. As DNA, the CDR3 is TGTGCCAGCAGTTTGAGACTAGCGGGGGCCTACGAGCAGTACTTC.

This clonotype was observed at least ten times. The CDR3, as DNA: TGCAGCGTCGCCGGGACTAGCGGGGGACGCACAGATACGCAGTATTTT. It translates to CSVAGTSGGRTDTQYF. V gene TRBV29-1 combines with J gene TRBJ2-3; the match to TRBD2 covers 14 bases. Looked up from germline, CDR1 is SQVTM and CDR2 is ANQGSEA. This CDR3 is built from 16 residues. Trimming cost V 6 bases and J 1 base; bases outside gene matches: 6.

This clonotype has at least ten counts. The chain uses TRBV7-9 and TRBJ2-2; either TRBD1 or TRBD2 may fit D (5 bases each). V lost 4 bases to trimming and J lost 4 bases, with 10 bases between them. The CDR3 spans 14 residues. Germline CDR1 reads SEHNR; CDR2 reads FQNEAQ (reference sequence). CDR3 DNA: TGTGCCAGCAGCTGGACCGGGACCACCGGGGAGCTGTTTTTT. It is translated as CASSWTGTTGELFF. Full variable domain (remainder filled in from reference TRBV7-9 and TRBJ2-2): DTGVSQNPRHKITKRGQNVTFRCDPISEHNRLYWYRQTLGQGPEFLTYFQNEAQLEKSRLLSDRFSAERPKGSFSTLEIQRTEQGDSAMYLCASSWTGTTGELFFGEGSRLTVL.

This clonotype was observed many times. The chain joins TRBV19 to TRBJ2-6, with unresolved D. CDR1 is LNHDA, CDR2 SQIVND, per germline (reference sequence). Trimming took 6 bases from V and 2 from J, leaving 11 bases between them. The CDR3 totals 15 residues. CDR3 sequence: CASSQGRPGANVLTF. CDR3 DNA sequence: TGTGCCAGTAGCCAAGGGCGCCCTGGGGCCAACGTCCTGACTTTC.

This clonotype was seen at least ten times. The V call is TRBV3-1, the J call TRBJ2-5, with 9 nucleotides matching TRBD2. V gave up 4 bases and J gave up 4 bases; unmatched junction bases: 10. This CDR3 region has 16 residues. CDR1 is LGHDT and CDR2 is YNNKEL in the germline V gene (reference sequence). CDR3 amino acids: CASSPISGSGGETQYF. CDR3 sequence (DNA): TGTGCCAGCAGCCCTATTAGCGGGAGCGGAGGAGAGACCCAGTACTTC.

This clonotype was detected ten times or more. This chain's CDR3 is CASRDYPTYEQYF. CDR3 nucleotide sequence: TGTGCCAGCAGGGACTACCCCACCTACGAGCAGTACTTC. V and J are TRBV2 and TRBJ2-7; D perhaps matches TRBD2 (6 bases). This CDR3 has 13 amino acids. The V gene lost 6 bases and the J gene lost 2 bases, with 11 bases spanning the gap. From germline, CDR1 is SNHLY and CDR2 FYNNEI.

This clonotype was recorded at least ten times. V usage is TRBV12-3 or TRBV12-4 and J usage is TRBJ2-7, with 7 bases fitting TRBD1. The CDR3 consists of 14 residues. J gave up 5 bases and V 1 base, and 5 bases lay outside the gene matches. In nucleotides, the CDR3 is TGTGCCAGCAGTTTAGTGACAGGGAAGAACGAGCAGTACTTC. Translated: CASSLVTGKNEQYF.

This clonotype showed up just a few times. CDR3 sequence reads: CASSLGGGAGEQYF. In nucleotides, the CDR3 is TGTGCCAGCAGCTTAGGTGGAGGGGCCGGTGAGCAGTACTTC. The chain recombines TRBV7-9 with TRBJ2-7; possibly TRBD2 for D (6 bases). The CDR3 has 14 amino acids. Germline CDR1 reads SEHNR; CDR2 reads FQNEAQ (reference sequence). V was pared by 1 base and J by 7 bases, with 14 bases between. Variable domain in full (rest from reference TRBV7-9 and TRBJ2-7): DTGVSQNPRHKITKRGQNVTFRCDPISEHNRLYWYRQTLGQGPEFLTYFQNEAQLEKSRLLSDRFSAERPKGSFSTLEIQRTEQGDSAMYLCASSLGGGAGEQYFGPGTRLTVT.

This clonotype has at least ten counts. The chain links TRBV20-1 to TRBJ2-2; 8 bases align to TRBD2. V shed 3 bases, J shed 5 bases, and the junction held 14 bases outside the gene matches. Germline V gene lookup returns CDR1 DFQATT and CDR2 SNEGSKA (reference sequence). The CDR3 loop spans 17 amino acids. The CDR3 sequence is CSARGPGLAGNTGELFF. CDR3 coding DNA: TGCAGTGCTAGGGGACCTGGGCTAGCGGGCAATACCGGGGAGCTGTTTTTT.

This clonotype was counted many times. The V and J genes are TRBV12-3 or TRBV12-4 and TRBJ2-2; D gene unclear. This CDR3 comprises 12 residues. Trimming took off 7 bases at V and 6 bases at J, with 9 bases between the two ends. The CDR3 sequence: CASTPLAGELFF. The CDR3 region has the DNA TGTGCCAGCACCCCTCTGGCCGGGGAGCTGTTTTTT.

This clonotype was counted at least ten times. The rearrangement links TRBV6-1 to TRBJ2-2; D may be TRBD2 (7 bases). This CDR3 region has 15 residues. Trimming cost V 4 bases and J 4 bases, with 13 bases left between them. Germline V gene lookup returns CDR1 MNHNS and CDR2 SASEGT. The CDR3 nucleotides read TGTGCCAGCAGTGCCCCTAGGGGGGGCACCGGGGAGCTGTTTTTT. Protein product: CASSAPRGGTGELFF.

This clonotype was detected a few times. This chain uses TRBV15 with TRBJ2-7; D possibly uses TRBD1 or TRBD2 (5 bases each). Deletions cut 0 bases from V and 2 bases from J, with 14 bases between. Germline V lookup: CDR1 LNHNV, CDR2 YYDKDF (reference sequence). The CDR3 length is 16 residues. The CDR3 loop reads CATSRDYGTPPYEQYF. The DNA of the CDR3 is TGTGCCACCAGCAGAGATTACGGGACCCCTCCCTACGAGCAGTACTTC.

This clonotype was found many times. The chain is built from TRBV25-1 and TRBJ2-2, with 15 positions matching TRBD2. CDR1 is MGHDK, CDR2 SYGVNS, per germline. The V and J ends lost 4 bases and 7 bases, in that order; junction bases with no gene match: 7. The CDR3 runs to 17 residues. CDR3 residues: CASSVGLAGGPSGELFF. The CDR3 DNA sequence: TGTGCCAGCAGTGTCGGACTAGCGGGAGGGCCGAGCGGGGAGCTGTTTTTT.